The 22 T cell receptor beta chains below were found in one sample sequenced in a study of blood T cells in healthy people across ages. Sample-barcoded 5' priming and a J-beta primer mix drove a second PCR of about 6 to 12 cycles. TCRdb re-analysed the 5' RACE reads in MiXCR, keeping a single row per CDR3 protein. This sample yields about 830,000 distinct CDR3 sequences, of which over 45% are seen a single time; 22% belongs to the top ten. Material for sequencing was blood. The receptors originated from a man aged 30 to 39 in good health.

This clonotype was seen more than once but under ten times. This rearrangement joins TRBV7-2 to TRBJ2-7; either TRBD1 or TRBD2 may fit D (5 bases each). Gene TRBJ2-5 matches the end of the DNA better, so the J call may be wrong. The CDR3 is 15 residues long. The germline gives CDR1 SGHTA, CDR2 FQGNSA. Here the CDR3 reads CASSFGARGIETQYF. The DNA of the CDR3 is TGTGCCAGCAGCTTCGGAGCACGGGGCATCGAGACCCAGTACTTC.

The chain recombines TRBV20-1 with TRBJ2-3; 10 nucleotides agree with TRBD2. CDR3 length: 15 residues. CDR1 and CDR2 (germline): DFQATT, SNEGSKA (reference sequence). The junction had 3 bases not matched to a gene; V was cut back by 0 bases and J by 3 bases. The CDR3 nucleotides are TGCAGTGCTAGAGATAGCGGGAGGATAACAGATACGCAGTATTTT. It translates to CSARDSGRITDTQYF.

J is TRBJ1-2 and V is TRBV7-2; D remains unclear. Germline V lookup: CDR1 SGHTA, CDR2 FQGNSA. V lost 4 bases, J lost 4 bases, and 10 bases lay in between. The CDR3 consists of 13 residues. CDR3 protein: CASSSRRLYGYTF. CDR3 in DNA: TGTGCCAGCAGCTCCCGACGGCTCTATGGCTACACCTTC.

Comments on this clonotype: This may stem from a read error, because a much larger clone lies one nucleotide away. V gene TRBV28 combines with J gene TRBJ2-5; D is unresolved. The germline V and J ends were trimmed by 3 bases and 11 bases, with 13 bases remaining between them. From germline, CDR1 is MDHEN and CDR2 SYDVKM. The CDR3 is 12 residues long. The CDR3 DNA is TGTGCCAGCAGTTTCAGTTTCTACGTGCAGTACTTC. As protein: CASSFSFYVQYF.

This clonotype was recorded a few times. J is TRBJ1-2 and V is TRBV20-1, with TRBD1 identical over 10 bases. CDR3 length equals 14 residues. Germline CDR1 reads DFQATT; CDR2 reads SNEGSKA (reference sequence). V gave up 6 bases and J gave up 8 bases; unmatched junction bases: 12. In nucleotides, the CDR3 is TGCAGTGCAAATGGCGGACAGGGGGTAAACGGCTACACCTTC. It specifies CSANGGQGVNGYTF.

The genes are TRBV2 and TRBJ2-7, with 9 bases lining up with TRBD1. Germline V gene sequence: CDR1 SNHLY, CDR2 FYNNEI. Losses at the gene ends were 9 bases for V and 6 bases for J; bases not matched to a gene: 6. There are 12 residues in the CDR3. The CDR3 sequence: CASGTGPSEQYF. For the CDR3, the DNA is TGTGCCAGTGGGACAGGGCCTTCCGAGCAGTACTTC. Using reference TRBV2 and TRBJ2-7 for the parts outside the CDR3, the full variable domain is EPEVTQTPSHQVTQMGQEVILRCVPISNHLYFYWYRQILGQKVEFLVSFYNNEISEKSEIFDDQFSVERPDGSNFTLKIRSTKLEDSAMYFCASGTGPSEQYFGPGTRLTVT.

Turning to this clonotype: Given a much more abundant clone one base away, this may be a read error. Written as DNA, the CDR3 is TGTGCCAGCAGCGTAGCGGGAGGGAGTAATGAGCAGTTCTTC. Amino acid sequence: CASSVAGGSNEQFF. This sequence joins TRBV11-1 and TRBJ2-1; 11 bases are a match to TRBD2. Germline V lookup: CDR1 SGHAT, CDR2 FQDESV (reference sequence). This CDR3 has 14 residues.

The table lists this clonotype with many counts. This sequence joins TRBV5-1 and TRBJ2-5; a weak D match, TRBD2 (7 bases). In germline, CDR1 is SGHRS, CDR2 YFSETQ. Trimming left V 4 bases short and J 5 bases short, with 12 bases between. There are 13 residues in the CDR3. The CDR3 bases are TGCGCCAGCAGCGTGGGGGGGCTGGAGACCCAGTACTTC. Translating it yields CASSVGGLETQYF.

The V gene is TRBV18, the J gene TRBJ2-7; D may be TRBD2 (5 bases). The CDR3 runs to 14 residues. Germline CDR1 and CDR2: KGHSH and LQKENI. The V end lost 3 bases, the J end lost 2 bases, and 11 bases lay between the germline ends. CDR3 residues: CASSPGGVAYEQYF. Here the CDR3 DNA reads TGTGCCAGCTCACCCGGAGGAGTTGCCTACGAGCAGTACTTC. Full variable domain (outside the CDR3, taken from reference TRBV18 and TRBJ2-7): NAGVMQNPRHLVRRRGQEARLRCSPMKGHSHVYWYRQLPEEGLKFMVYLQKENIIDESGMPKERFSAEFPKEGPSILRIQQVVRGDSAAYFCASSPGGVAYEQYFGPGTRLTVT.

The chain joins TRBV4-2 to TRBJ1-4; D is unclear. The CDR3 is 13 residues long. CDR1 is LGHNA and CDR2 is YNFKEQ in the germline V gene. The V end lost 0 bases, the J end lost 12 bases, and 11 bases lay between the germline ends. CDR3 in DNA: TGTGCCAGCAGCCAAGATCGCGTGTCCCAACTGTTTTTT. This encodes CASSQDRVSQLFF.

The V gene is TRBV4-2, the J gene TRBJ2-1; D not certain. CDR3 length: 15 amino acids. With 5 bases removed from V and 1 base from J, the gap between germline ends came to 12 bases. Germline CDR1 is LGHNA and CDR2 is YNFKEQ. The CDR3 sequence is CASSGGRRSYNEQFF. The CDR3 nucleotides read TGTGCCAGCAGCGGCGGCCGACGGTCCTACAATGAGCAGTTCTTC.

This CDR3 is CASSRGEGLAEQYF. The CDR3 nucleotides are TGTGCCAGCAGCAGAGGGGAGGGGTTGGCCGAGCAGTACTTC. The chain is built from TRBV21-1 and TRBJ2-7; the table's TRBD2 call for D was not verified on the DNA. TRBV21-1 is a pseudogene locus. The CDR3 loop spans 14 amino acids.

The chain employs TRBV6-2 or TRBV6-3 and TRBJ2-1, with D possibly called TRBD1 or TRBD2 (5 bases each). Germline lookup yields CDR1 MNHEY and CDR2 SVGEGT. CDR3 length equals 14 residues. Trimming took off 5 bases at V and 8 bases at J, with 16 bases between the two ends. In DNA form, the CDR3 reads TGTGCCAGCAGTCGAAGGGACCCGAGGGATGAGCAGTTCTTC. It encodes CASSRRDPRDEQFF.

The chain employs TRBV29-1 and TRBJ1-2; 7 bases fit TRBD1. The CDR3 is made up of 12 amino acids. Germline V gene data show CDR1 as SQVTM and CDR2 as ANQGSEA. The V gene end was trimmed by 6 bases and the J gene end by 4 bases; junction bases not matched to a gene: 5. CDR3 sequence reads: CSVMGQTYGYTF. The CDR3, as DNA: TGCAGCGTAATGGGACAGACCTATGGCTACACCTTC.

V gene TRBV4-3 combines with J gene TRBJ2-1; the D gene could be TRBD1 or TRBD2 (5 bases each). The CDR3 totals 16 residues. The germline gives CDR1 LGHNA, CDR2 YSLEER. Between the trimmed V and J ends, which lost 0 bases and 4 bases, there was a span of 13 bases. In DNA form, the CDR3 reads TGCGCCAGCAGCCAAGAGGCAGGGACCTCTTACAATGAGCAGTTCTTC. Translating gives CASSQEAGTSYNEQFF.

This clonotype was observed a handful of times. The CDR3 DNA reads TGCAGCGTTGATAACCGGGACACAACTCCCCGAGGGTTCTTC. It codes for CSVDNRDTTPRGFF. The V and J genes are TRBV29-1 and TRBJ2-1, with D maybe TRBD1 (6 bases). Trimming left V 3 bases short and J 15 bases short, with 24 bases between. Germline V gene sequence: CDR1 SQVTM, CDR2 ANQGSEA. The CDR3 extends over 14 amino acids.

The chain links TRBV4-1 to TRBJ2-3; D is possibly TRBD2 (6 bases). Germline V gives CDR1 MGHRA, CDR2 YSYEKL. The V gene lost 4 bases and the J gene lost 3 bases, with 17 bases spanning the gap. This CDR3 contains 16 residues. The CDR3, as DNA: TGCGCCAGCAGCCCGACCGGTACGCTAGCGACAGATACGCAGTATTTT. This sequence encodes CASSPTGTLATDTQYF.

The genes are TRBV2 and TRBJ2-1; TRBD2 matches at 8 bases. V lost 6 bases to trimming and J lost 13 bases; unmatched junction nucleotides: 8. This CDR3 contains 12 residues. CDR1 is SNHLY, CDR2 FYNNEI, per germline. In DNA form, the CDR3 reads TGTGCCAGCAGCGGGGGGGGCGCGGGTCAGTTCTTC. Its protein product is CASSGGGAGQFF.

The chain combines TRBV20-1 with TRBJ2-1, with 11 bases fitting TRBD2. CDR3 size: 12 residues. Germline CDR1 DFQATT, CDR2 SNEGSKA (reference sequence). The ends lost 7 bases at V and 7 bases at J; junction bases unmatched: 3. DNA of the CDR3: TGCAGTGTAGCGGGAGGGTCGAATGAGCAGTTCTTC. Protein product: CSVAGGSNEQFF.

The chain combines TRBV4-2 with TRBJ2-1, with a weak D call TRBD1 (6 bases). V dropped 4 bases and J dropped 6 bases, with 10 bases sitting between them. CDR3 length: 13 residues. CDR1 and CDR2 from the germline V gene are LGHNA and YNFKEQ. This CDR3 is CASSPRGGNEQFF. The CDR3 region has the DNA TGTGCCAGCAGCCCCCGAGGGGGCAATGAGCAGTTCTTC.

The chain joins TRBV4-1 to TRBJ2-1; 10 bases fit TRBD1. V trimming: 4 bases; J trimming: 2 bases; junction bases outside the gene matches: 8. The CDR3 is made up of 17 amino acids. Germline values: CDR1 MGHRA, CDR2 YSYEKL. CDR3 loop: CASSPGGGTGAYNEQFF. The CDR3 nucleotides are TGCGCCAGCAGCCCCGGAGGGGGGACAGGGGCCTACAATGAGCAGTTCTTC.

The chain uses TRBV29-1 and TRBJ2-7, with D possibly TRBD1 on 5 matching bases. Germline CDR1 reads SQVTM; CDR2 reads ANQGSEA. The CDR3 spans 12 residues. The germline V and J ends were trimmed by 1 base and 5 bases, with 9 bases remaining between them. CDR3 sequence reads: CSVEGVTDEQYF. As DNA, the CDR3 is TGCAGCGTTGAAGGGGTGACAGACGAGCAGTACTTC.